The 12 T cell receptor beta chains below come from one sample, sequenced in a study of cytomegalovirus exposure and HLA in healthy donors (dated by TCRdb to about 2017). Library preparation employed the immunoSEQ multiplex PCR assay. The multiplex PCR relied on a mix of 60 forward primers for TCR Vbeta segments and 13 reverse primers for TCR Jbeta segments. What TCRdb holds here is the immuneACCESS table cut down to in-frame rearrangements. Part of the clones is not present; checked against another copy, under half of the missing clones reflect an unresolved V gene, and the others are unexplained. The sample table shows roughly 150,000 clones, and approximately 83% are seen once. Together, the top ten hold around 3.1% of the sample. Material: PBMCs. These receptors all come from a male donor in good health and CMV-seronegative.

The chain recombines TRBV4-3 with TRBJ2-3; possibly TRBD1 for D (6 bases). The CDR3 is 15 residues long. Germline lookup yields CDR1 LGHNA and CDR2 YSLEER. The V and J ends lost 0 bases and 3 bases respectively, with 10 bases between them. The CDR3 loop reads CASSQEDRITDTQYF. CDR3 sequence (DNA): TGCGCCAGCAGCCAAGAAGACAGGATAACAGATACGCAGTATTTT.

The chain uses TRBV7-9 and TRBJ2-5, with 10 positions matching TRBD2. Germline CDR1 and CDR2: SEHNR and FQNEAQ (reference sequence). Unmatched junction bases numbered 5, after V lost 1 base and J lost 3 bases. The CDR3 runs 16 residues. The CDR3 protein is CASSLGRGTSEETQYF. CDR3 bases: TGTGCCAGCAGCTTAGGGCGAGGGACTAGCGAAGAGACCCAGTACTTC.

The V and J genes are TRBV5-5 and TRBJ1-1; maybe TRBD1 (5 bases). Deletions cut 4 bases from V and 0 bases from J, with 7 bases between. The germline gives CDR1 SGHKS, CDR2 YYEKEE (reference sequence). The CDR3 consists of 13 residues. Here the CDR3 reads CASSMTVNTEAFF. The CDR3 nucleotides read TGTGCCAGCAGCATGACAGTGAACACTGAAGCTTTCTTT.

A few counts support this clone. CDR3: CACSGTSGGTGELFF. The CDR3 bases are TGTGCCTGCTCCGGGACTAGCGGGGGTACCGGGGAGCTGTTTTTT. The chain uses TRBV30 and TRBJ2-2, with TRBD2 matching over 14 bases. Trimming removed 6 bases from V and 5 bases from J; junction bases left unmatched: 5. In germline, CDR1 is GTSNPN, CDR2 SVGIG (reference sequence). This CDR3 is 15 amino acids long.

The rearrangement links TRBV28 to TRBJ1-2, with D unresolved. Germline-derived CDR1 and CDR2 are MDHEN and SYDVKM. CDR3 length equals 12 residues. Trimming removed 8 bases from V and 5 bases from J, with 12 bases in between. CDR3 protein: CASAAPIYGYTF. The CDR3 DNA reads TGTGCCAGCGCCGCCCCTATTTATGGCTACACCTTC.

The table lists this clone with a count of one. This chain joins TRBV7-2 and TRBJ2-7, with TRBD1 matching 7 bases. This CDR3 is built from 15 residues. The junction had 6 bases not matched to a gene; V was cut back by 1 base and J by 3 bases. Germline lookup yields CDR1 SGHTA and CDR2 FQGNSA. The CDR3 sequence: CASSLEQGKYYEQYF. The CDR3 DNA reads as TGTGCCAGCAGCTTAGAACAGGGGAAATACTACGAGCAGTACTTC.

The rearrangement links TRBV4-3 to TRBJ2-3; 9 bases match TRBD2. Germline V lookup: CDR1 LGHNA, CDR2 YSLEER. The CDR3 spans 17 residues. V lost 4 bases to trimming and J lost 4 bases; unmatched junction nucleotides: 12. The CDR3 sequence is CASSLGLAGRAPDTQYF. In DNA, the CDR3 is TGCGCCAGCAGCCTGGGCCTAGCGGGACGCGCCCCAGATACGCAGTATTTT.

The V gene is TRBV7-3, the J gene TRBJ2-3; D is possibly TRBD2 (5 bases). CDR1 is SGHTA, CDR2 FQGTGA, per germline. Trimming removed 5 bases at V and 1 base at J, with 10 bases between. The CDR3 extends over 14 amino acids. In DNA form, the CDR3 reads TGTGCCAGCAGCCCTCTAGCCGGCACAGATACGCAGTATTTT. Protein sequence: CASSPLAGTDTQYF.

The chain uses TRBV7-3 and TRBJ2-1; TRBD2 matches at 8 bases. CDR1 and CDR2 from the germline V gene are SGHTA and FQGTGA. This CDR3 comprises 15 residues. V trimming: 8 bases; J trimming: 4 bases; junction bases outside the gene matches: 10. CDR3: CASGSGGLQYNEQFF. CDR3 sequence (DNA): TGTGCCAGCGGATCGGGAGGGCTCCAATACAATGAGCAGTTCTTC.

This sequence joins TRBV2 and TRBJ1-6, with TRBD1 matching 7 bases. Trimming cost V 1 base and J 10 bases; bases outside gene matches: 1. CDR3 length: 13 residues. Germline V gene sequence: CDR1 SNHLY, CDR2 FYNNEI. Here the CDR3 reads CASSEEGGSPLHF. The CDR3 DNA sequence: TGTGCCAGCAGTGAAGAAGGGGGCTCACCCCTCCACTTT.

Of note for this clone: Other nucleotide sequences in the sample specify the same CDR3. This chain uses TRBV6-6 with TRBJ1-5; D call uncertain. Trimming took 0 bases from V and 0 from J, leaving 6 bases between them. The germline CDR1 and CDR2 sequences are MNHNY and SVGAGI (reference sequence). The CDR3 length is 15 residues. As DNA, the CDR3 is TGTGCCAGCAGTTACTCGGACTATAGCAATCAGCCCCAGCATTTT. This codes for CASSYSDYSNQPQHF.

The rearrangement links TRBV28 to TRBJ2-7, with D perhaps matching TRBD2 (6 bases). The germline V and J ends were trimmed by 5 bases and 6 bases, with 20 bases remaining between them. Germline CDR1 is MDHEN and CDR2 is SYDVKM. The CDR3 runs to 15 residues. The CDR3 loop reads CASSPAGQGLGEQYF. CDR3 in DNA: TGTGCCAGCAGTCCCGCGGGGCAGGGACTGGGCGAGCAGTACTTC.